This T cell receptor (beta chain) was observed in a study of shared clonotypes between healthy human individuals. Evenly divided among several immunoSEQ plates was the genomic DNA of each subset. PCR replicates performed on unsorted PBMC used 300 ng DNA, tens of thousands of T cell genomes. Data came from immunoSEQ multiplex PCR; TCRdb stores just in-frame clones and leaves some out. In the table there are fewer than 550,000 clones, about 80% of which are singletons. The specimen sequenced was PBMCs. The receptor's source is a woman between 35 and 50 years old in good health. Some clones in this sample may be carry-over from other donors' samples.

In nucleotides, the CDR3 is TGTGCCAGCAGCCAATCGGGACCCACTTCCTACAATGAGCAGTTCTTC. Its protein is CASSQSGPTSYNEQFF. J is TRBJ2-1 and V is TRBV7-2; D possibly matches TRBD1 or TRBD2 (5 bases each). CDR1 is SGHTA, CDR2 FQGNSA, per germline. This CDR3 comprises 16 residues. The ends were cut back, 5 bases at V and 1 base at J, with 15 bases in the middle.